A single sample is the source of the 30 T cell receptor beta chains below, sequenced in a study of blood T cell repertoires in COVID-19. Data came from immunoSEQ multiplex PCR; TCRdb stores just in-frame clones and leaves some out. The table records approximately 300,000 clones, about 90% of them present only once. The specimen was peripheral blood. The receptor set was obtained from a woman aged 40-49 years with acute or convalescent COVID-19.

J is TRBJ1-2 and V is TRBV7-9; no clear D gene. CDR1 is SEHNR, CDR2 FQNEAQ, per germline (reference sequence). The CDR3 is 13 residues long. V lost 1 base, J lost 4 bases, and 7 bases lay in between. CDR3 bases: TGTGCCAGCAGCTTAGGCTCCGGCTATGGCTACACCTTC. The encoded protein is CASSLGSGYGYTF.

The chain has TRBV19 and TRBJ2-2; 8 bases map to TRBD1. Germline V gene sequence: CDR1 LNHDA, CDR2 SQIVND (reference sequence). J was trimmed by 3 bases and V by 7 bases; bases with no gene match: 4. The CDR3 has 14 amino acids. CDR3: CASTQGDDTGELFF. The CDR3 bases are TGTGCCAGTACACAGGGGGATGACACCGGGGAGCTGTTTTTT. The full variable domain, its missing parts supplied by reference TRBV19 and TRBJ2-2, is DGGITQSPKYLFRKEGQNVTLSCEQNLNHDAMYWYRQDPGQGLRLIYYSQIVNDFQKGDIAEGYSVSREKKESFPLTVTSAQKNPTAFYLCASTQGDDTGELFFGEGSRLTVL.

This clone was observed once. The V and J genes are TRBV11-3 and TRBJ2-1, with D unclear. V gave up 5 bases and J gave up 5 bases, with 4 bases separating them. The CDR3 consists of 11 residues. From germline, CDR1 is SGHNT and CDR2 YENEEA. This CDR3 is CASSLHNEQFF. CDR3 DNA sequence: TGTGCCAGCAGCCTACACAATGAGCAGTTCTTC.

CDR3 sequence: CASSPPTGAHHEQFF. The CDR3 nucleotides are TGTGCCAGCAGCCCCCCGACAGGGGCTCATCATGAGCAGTTCTTC. The chain couples TRBV11-2 to TRBJ2-1; 8 nucleotides line up with TRBD1. After removal of 5 bases from V and 8 bases from J, the junction contained 11 bases not matched to a gene. The CDR3 is 15 residues long. Germline loops: CDR1 SGHAT, CDR2 FQNNGV.

This chain joins TRBV4-1 and TRBJ2-2; 7 bases agree with TRBD2. After removal of 2 bases from V and 4 bases from J, the junction contained 10 bases not matched to a gene. CDR3 length: 17 amino acids. From germline, CDR1 is MGHRA and CDR2 YSYEKL. CDR3 sequence: CASSQPGGGLRTGELFF. The CDR3 nucleotides read TGCGCCAGCAGCCAACCTGGGGGGGGACTCCGCACCGGGGAGCTGTTTTTT.

The V and J genes are TRBV4-2 and TRBJ1-3, with D perhaps TRBD1 (6 bases). CDR1 and CDR2 from the germline V gene are LGHNA and YNFKEQ. Trimming pared 1 base from V and 0 bases from J, leaving 13 bases between. The CDR3 sequence is 17 residues long. The CDR3 nucleotides read TGTGCCAGCAGCCAAGTTGGGGGCGCAAGCTCTGGAAACACCATATATTTT. Translating gives CASSQVGGASSGNTIYF.

V and J are TRBV28 and TRBJ1-6; perhaps TRBD1 as D (6 bases). Germline V gives CDR1 MDHEN, CDR2 SYDVKM. The CDR3 has 15 amino acids. V gave up 5 bases and J gave up 0 bases, with 8 bases separating them. In DNA form, the CDR3 reads TGTGCCAGCAGTAGGGACACCTCCTATAATTCACCCCTCCACTTT. Its protein product is CASSRDTSYNSPLHF.

J is TRBJ2-3 and V is TRBV10-3; D might be TRBD1 (5 bases). This CDR3 has 14 residues. Trimming stripped 0 bases from V and 1 base from J, with 5 bases between. Germline V gene lookup returns CDR1 ENHRY and CDR2 SYGVKD. CDR3 amino acids: CAISESTGTDTQYF. DNA of the CDR3: TGTGCCATCAGTGAGTCGACAGGCACAGATACGCAGTATTTT.

The V gene is TRBV2, the J gene TRBJ1-6, with TRBD1 matching over 12 bases. Germline V gene sequence: CDR1 SNHLY, CDR2 FYNNEI. This CDR3 has 16 amino acids. J gave up 8 bases and V 5 bases, and 7 bases lay outside the gene matches. CDR3 sequence: CASSSGTGGLDSPLHF. The CDR3 region has the DNA TGTGCCAGCAGTTCCGGGACAGGGGGCTTGGATTCACCCCTCCACTTT.

The V and J genes are TRBV19 and TRBJ1-1; D might be TRBD1 (5 bases). Germline assignment: CDR1 LNHDA and CDR2 SQIVND (reference sequence). V lost 7 bases and J lost 1, with 16 bases in between. This CDR3 is 15 amino acids long. This CDR3 is CASMLAGTANTEAFF. CDR3 DNA sequence: TGTGCCAGTATGTTGGCCGGGACTGCGAACACTGAAGCTTTCTTT. Full variable domain (rest looked up from reference TRBV19 and TRBJ1-1): DGGITQSPKYLFRKEGQNVTLSCEQNLNHDAMYWYRQDPGQGLRLIYYSQIVNDFQKGDIAEGYSVSREKKESFPLTVTSAQKNPTAFYLCASMLAGTANTEAFFGQGTRLTVV.

The chain uses TRBV27 and TRBJ1-3; the D gene is possibly TRBD1 (6 bases). The V and J ends lost 2 bases and 0 bases respectively, with 11 bases between them. Per the germline V gene, CDR1 is MNHEY and CDR2 is SMNVEV (reference sequence). The CDR3 totals 16 residues. CDR3 loop: CASSLDRLSSGNTIYF. The CDR3 DNA reads TGTGCCAGCAGTTTAGACAGGCTAAGCTCTGGAAACACCATATATTTT.

This clone occurred once. The chain links TRBV5-6 to TRBJ2-7; the match to TRBD1 covers 9 bases. After removal of 4 bases from V and 7 bases from J, the junction contained 9 bases not matched to a gene. Looked up from germline, CDR1 is SGHDT and CDR2 is YYEEEE. The CDR3 extends over 14 amino acids. The CDR3 nucleotides read TGTGCCAGCAGCGCCGGGACAGGGTTTGGGGAGCAGTACGTC. Translated, it gives CASSAGTGFGEQYV.

The J gene is TRBJ1-5, the V gene TRBV6-2 or TRBV6-3; 7 bases are a match to TRBD1. V trimming: 1 base; J trimming: 7 bases; junction bases outside the gene matches: 4. The CDR3 spans 14 residues. CDR1 and CDR2 from the germline V gene are MNHEY and SVGEGT. In DNA form, the CDR3 reads TGTGCCAGCAGTTACTTCGGCAGGGGGCAGCCCCAGCATTTT. As protein: CASSYFGRGQPQHF.

J is TRBJ1-1 and V is TRBV2, with 10 bases matching TRBD1. The CDR3 sequence is 14 residues long. The ends lost 6 bases at V and 7 bases at J; junction bases unmatched: 8. CDR1 and CDR2 from the germline V gene are SNHLY and FYNNEI. CDR3 coding DNA: TGTGCCAGCAGGACTGGGACAGGGGCAAGTGAAGCTTTCTTT. Amino acid sequence: CASRTGTGASEAFF.

This chain joins TRBV10-3 and TRBJ1-5; 11 bases match TRBD1. With V trimmed by 5 bases and J by 10 bases, 7 bases remained unmatched. The CDR3 is 14 residues long. Germline V gene sequence: CDR1 ENHRY, CDR2 SYGVKD. This CDR3 reads CAISIRGQGDPQHF. CDR3 coding DNA: TGTGCCATCAGTATCCGGGGACAGGGGGACCCCCAGCATTTT.

The chain carries TRBV30 and TRBJ2-1; 7 nucleotides match TRBD2. After removal of 3 bases from V and 9 bases from J, the junction contained 8 bases not matched to a gene. The CDR3 covers 13 residues. The V gene's germline CDR1 is GTSNPN and CDR2 SVGIG (reference sequence). The CDR3 sequence is CAWRARLAVEQFF. The CDR3 bases are TGTGCCTGGAGAGCCAGACTAGCTGTTGAGCAGTTCTTC.

The genes are TRBV4-1 and TRBJ1-2; D not resolved. V lost 0 bases and J lost 2, with 10 bases in between. In germline, CDR1 is MGHRA, CDR2 YSYEKL. The length of the CDR3 is 15 residues. For the CDR3, the DNA is TGCGCCAGCAGCCAAGATGTGCGAGGGAACTATGGCTACACCTTC. It specifies CASSQDVRGNYGYTF.

The chain uses TRBV6-1 and TRBJ1-5, with D possibly matching TRBD1 (5 bases). The CDR3 covers 15 residues. Between the trimmed V and J ends, which lost 3 bases and 3 bases, there was a span of 12 bases. The germline gives CDR1 MNHNS, CDR2 SASEGT. The CDR3 here is CASSEHRRANQPQHF. CDR3 sequence (DNA): TGTGCCAGCAGTGAGCACAGGAGGGCCAATCAGCCCCAGCATTTT.

The chain joins TRBV6-5 to TRBJ1-2, with D possibly matching TRBD1 (6 bases). The CDR3 contains 13 residues. Germline V gene data show CDR1 as MNHEY and CDR2 as SVGAGI. Trimming cost V 5 bases and J 6 bases, with 13 bases left between them. CDR3 sequence: CASSIGQPHGYTF. CDR3 DNA: TGTGCCAGCAGTATAGGACAGCCTCATGGCTACACCTTC.

This sequence joins TRBV5-1 and TRBJ1-1; no reliable D call. Per the germline V gene, CDR1 is SGHRS and CDR2 is YFSETQ. The V gene lost 0 bases and the J gene lost 3 bases, with 6 bases spanning the gap. The CDR3 contains 13 residues. The CDR3 region is CASSLGLDTEAFF. The CDR3 DNA is TGCGCCAGCAGCTTGGGGTTAGACACTGAAGCTTTCTTT.

The rearrangement uses TRBV5-1 and TRBJ2-2; D possibly corresponds to TRBD1 (5 bases). Germline V gene lookup returns CDR1 SGHRS and CDR2 YFSETQ. The CDR3 has 14 residues. V gave up 3 bases and J gave up 3 bases, with 9 bases separating them. The CDR3, as DNA: TGCGCCAGCAGCTGGGGCCGAGACACCGGGGAGCTGTTTTTT. Amino acid sequence: CASSWGRDTGELFF.

The chain is built from TRBV19 and TRBJ1-3; no clear D. Germline values: CDR1 LNHDA, CDR2 SQIVND (reference sequence). Between the trimmed V and J ends, which lost 3 bases and 0 bases, there was a span of 12 bases. The CDR3 contains 16 residues. CDR3 residues: CASSMEEPRSGNTIYF. As DNA, the CDR3 is TGTGCCAGTAGTATGGAGGAACCGCGCTCTGGAAACACCATATATTTT.

V gene TRBV3-1 (or the pseudogene TRBV3-2) combines with J gene TRBJ1-2; D is ambiguous. Trimming removed 4 bases at V and 3 bases at J, with 18 bases between. CDR1 is LGHDT and CDR2 is YNNKEL in the germline V gene (reference sequence). The length of the CDR3 is 16 residues. The CDR3 spells CASSLRVYIQDYGYTF. The DNA of the CDR3 is TGTGCCAGCAGCCTACGCGTTTACATTCAGGACTATGGCTACACCTTC.

This CDR3 reads CASSLAPGVNTGELFF. The CDR3 DNA reads TGTGCCAGCAGCCTCGCCCCGGGGGTTAACACCGGGGAGCTGTTTTTT. The chain is built from TRBV4-2 and TRBJ2-2; a possible D gene is TRBD2 (6 bases). The CDR3 runs 16 residues. Germline values: CDR1 LGHNA, CDR2 YNFKEQ. V gave up 4 bases and J gave up 2 bases, with 14 bases separating them.

V and J are TRBV5-4 and TRBJ1-2; D unresolved. Trimming stripped 3 bases from V and 4 bases from J, with 16 bases between. This CDR3 comprises 15 residues. Germline V gene lookup returns CDR1 SGHNT and CDR2 YYREEE (reference sequence). In DNA form, the CDR3 reads TGTGCCAGCAGCTCCATGACATCCGCTGCCTATGGCTACACCTTC. Translation: CASSSMTSAAYGYTF.

The V and J genes are TRBV11-2 and TRBJ2-5; D unresolved. The CDR3 spans 15 residues. Germline V gene sequence: CDR1 SGHAT, CDR2 FQNNGV. Trimming pared 5 bases from V and 5 bases from J, leaving 18 bases between. The DNA for the CDR3 is TGTGCCAGCAGCGAGAGGCTAAGTCGCCAGGAGACCCAGTACTTC. As protein: CASSERLSRQETQYF. The variable domain in full, completed from reference TRBV11-2 and TRBJ2-5, reads EAGVAQSPRYKIIEKRQSVAFWCNPISGHATLYWYQQILGQGPKLLIQFQNNGVVDDSQLPKDRFSAERLKGVDSTLKIQPAKLEDSAVYLCASSERLSRQETQYFGPGTRLLVL.

The chain is built from TRBV21-1 and TRBJ2-1; TRBD2 is the table's D call and was not checked against the DNA. TRBV21-1 has pseudogene status. CDR3 length: 13 residues. CDR3 nucleotide sequence: TGTGCCAGCAGCTCCCCCGCTCGGGATGAGCAGTTCTTC. Protein sequence: CASSSPARDEQFF.

The chain couples TRBV18 to TRBJ2-3; TRBD2 agrees at 9 bases. The CDR3 spans 17 residues. Germline CDR1 reads KGHSH; CDR2 reads LQKENI. The trim removed 5 bases at V and 0 bases at J, leaving 9 bases unmatched. In DNA, the CDR3 is TGTGCCAGCTCATTCAAGCGGGGGGCCCCAAGCACAGATACGCAGTATTTT. Translating it yields CASSFKRGAPSTDTQYF.

This clone appeared a few times. V usage is TRBV3-1 (or the pseudogene TRBV3-2) and J usage is TRBJ1-6; TRBD1 is a possible D gene (6 bases). Per the germline V gene, CDR1 is LGHDT and CDR2 is YNNKEL (reference sequence). The CDR3 is made up of 17 amino acids. V gave up 3 bases and J gave up 0 bases, with 12 bases separating them. CDR3 loop: CASSHGQPFSYNSPLHF. CDR3 DNA sequence: TGTGCCAGCAGCCATGGACAGCCGTTCTCCTATAATTCACCCCTCCACTTT.

V usage is TRBV3-1 (or the pseudogene TRBV3-2) and J usage is TRBJ2-5; 7 bases map to TRBD1. This CDR3 region has 17 residues. J gave up 1 base and V 1 base, and 9 bases lay outside the gene matches. CDR1 LGHDT and CDR2 YNNKEL come from the germline V gene (reference sequence). CDR3 coding DNA: TGTGCCAGCAGCCAAGCACAGGGGACAAGTTTCCAAGAGACCCAGTACTTC. Translation gives CASSQAQGTSFQETQYF.